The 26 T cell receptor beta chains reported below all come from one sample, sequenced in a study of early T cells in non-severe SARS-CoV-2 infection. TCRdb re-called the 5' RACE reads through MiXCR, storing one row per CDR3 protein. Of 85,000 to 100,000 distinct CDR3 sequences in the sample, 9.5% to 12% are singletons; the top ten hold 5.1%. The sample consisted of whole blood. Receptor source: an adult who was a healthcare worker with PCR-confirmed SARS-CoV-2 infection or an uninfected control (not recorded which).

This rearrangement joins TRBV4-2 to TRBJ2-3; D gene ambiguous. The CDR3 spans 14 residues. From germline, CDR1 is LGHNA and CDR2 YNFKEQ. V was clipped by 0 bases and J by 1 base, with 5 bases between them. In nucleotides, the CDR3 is TGTGCCAGCAGCCAAGATGACGGCACAGATACGCAGTATTTT. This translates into CASSQDDGTDTQYF.

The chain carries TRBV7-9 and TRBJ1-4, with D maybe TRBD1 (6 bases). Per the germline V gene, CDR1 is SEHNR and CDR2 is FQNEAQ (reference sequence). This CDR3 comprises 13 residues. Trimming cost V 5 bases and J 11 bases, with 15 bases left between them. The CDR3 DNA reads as TGTGCCAGCAGCCCGGGGGGCCAGCGGAAACTGTTTTTT. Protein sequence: CASSPGGQRKLFF.

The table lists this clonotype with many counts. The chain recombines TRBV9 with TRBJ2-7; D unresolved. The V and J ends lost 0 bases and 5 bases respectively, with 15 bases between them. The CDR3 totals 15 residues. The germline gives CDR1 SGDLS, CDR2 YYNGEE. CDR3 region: CASSVGDGRRHEQYF. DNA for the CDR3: TGTGCCAGCAGCGTAGGTGACGGTCGTCGCCACGAGCAGTACTTC.

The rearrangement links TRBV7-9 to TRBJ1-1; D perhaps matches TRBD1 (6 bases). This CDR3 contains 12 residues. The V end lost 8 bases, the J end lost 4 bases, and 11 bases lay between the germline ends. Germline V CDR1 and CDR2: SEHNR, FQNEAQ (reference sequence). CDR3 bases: TGTGCCAGCGGAACAGGGAGCACTGAAGCTTTCTTT. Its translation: CASGTGSTEAFF. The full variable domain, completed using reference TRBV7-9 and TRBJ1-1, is DTGVSQNPRHKITKRGQNVTFRCDPISEHNRLYWYRQTLGQGPEFLTYFQNEAQLEKSRLLSDRFSAERPKGSFSTLEIQRTEQGDSAMYLCASGTGSTEAFFGQGTRLTVV.

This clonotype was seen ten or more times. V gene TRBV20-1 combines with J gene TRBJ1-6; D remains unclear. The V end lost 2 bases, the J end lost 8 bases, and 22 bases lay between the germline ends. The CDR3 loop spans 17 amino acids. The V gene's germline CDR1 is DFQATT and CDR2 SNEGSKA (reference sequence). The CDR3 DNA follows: TGCAGTGCTAGAATAGGTCCCTCCCCGAGGGATTATTCACCCCTCCACTTT. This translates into CSARIGPSPRDYSPLHF.

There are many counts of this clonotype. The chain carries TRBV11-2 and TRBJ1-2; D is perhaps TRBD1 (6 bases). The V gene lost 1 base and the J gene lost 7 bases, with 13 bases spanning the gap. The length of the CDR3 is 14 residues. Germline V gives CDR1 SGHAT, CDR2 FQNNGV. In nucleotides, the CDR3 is TGTGCCAGCAGCTTAGGGACGGGGGGCTTTGGCTACACCTTC. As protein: CASSLGTGGFGYTF.

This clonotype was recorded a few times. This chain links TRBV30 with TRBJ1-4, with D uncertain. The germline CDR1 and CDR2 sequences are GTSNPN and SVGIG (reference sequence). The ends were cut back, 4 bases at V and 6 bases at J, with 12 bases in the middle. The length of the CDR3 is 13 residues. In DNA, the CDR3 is TGTGCCTGGAAGCGGCTCACCCATGAAAAACTGTTTTTT. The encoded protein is CAWKRLTHEKLFF.

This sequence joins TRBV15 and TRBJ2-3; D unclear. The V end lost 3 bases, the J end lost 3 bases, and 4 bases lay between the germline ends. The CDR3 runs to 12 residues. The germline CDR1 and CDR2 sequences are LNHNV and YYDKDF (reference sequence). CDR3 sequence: CATSRFTDTQYF. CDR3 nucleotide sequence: TGTGCCACCAGCAGGTTTACAGATACGCAGTATTTT.

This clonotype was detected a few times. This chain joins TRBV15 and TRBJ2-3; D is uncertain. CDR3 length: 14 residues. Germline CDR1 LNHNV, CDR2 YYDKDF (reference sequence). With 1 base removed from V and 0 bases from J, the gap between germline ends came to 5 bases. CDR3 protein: CATSRVGSTDTQYF. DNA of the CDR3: TGTGCCACCAGCAGAGTAGGAAGCACAGATACGCAGTATTTT.

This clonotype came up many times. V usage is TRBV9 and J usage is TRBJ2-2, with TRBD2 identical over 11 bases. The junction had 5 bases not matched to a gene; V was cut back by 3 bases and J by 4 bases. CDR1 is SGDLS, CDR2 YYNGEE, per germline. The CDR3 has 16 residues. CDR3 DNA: TGTGCCAGCAGCGGGGGACTAGCGGTGGCCACCGGGGAGCTGTTTTTT. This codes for CASSGGLAVATGELFF.

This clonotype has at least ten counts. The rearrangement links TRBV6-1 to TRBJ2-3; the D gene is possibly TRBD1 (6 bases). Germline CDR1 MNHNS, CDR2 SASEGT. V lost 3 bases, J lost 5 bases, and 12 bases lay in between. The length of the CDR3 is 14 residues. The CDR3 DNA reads TGTGCCAGCAGTGACTGGGGGCGCGGAGATACGCAGTATTTT. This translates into CASSDWGRGDTQYF.

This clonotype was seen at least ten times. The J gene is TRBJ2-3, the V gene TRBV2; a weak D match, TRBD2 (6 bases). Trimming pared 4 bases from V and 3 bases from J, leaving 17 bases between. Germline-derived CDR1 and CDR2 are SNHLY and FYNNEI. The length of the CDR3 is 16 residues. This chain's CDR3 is CASSVGDSGGTDTQYF. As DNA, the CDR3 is TGTGCCAGCAGTGTCGGGGATAGCGGCGGGACAGATACGCAGTATTTT.

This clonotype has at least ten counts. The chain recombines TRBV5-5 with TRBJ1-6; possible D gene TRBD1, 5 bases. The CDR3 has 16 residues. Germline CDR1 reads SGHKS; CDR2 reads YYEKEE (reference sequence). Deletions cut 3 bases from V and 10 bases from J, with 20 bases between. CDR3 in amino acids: CASSSTSGDGYSPLHF. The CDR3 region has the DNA TGTGCCAGCAGCTCTACCTCCGGGGACGGTTACTCACCCCTCCACTTT. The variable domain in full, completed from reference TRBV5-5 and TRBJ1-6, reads DAGVTQSPTHLIKTRGQQVTLRCSPISGHKSVSWYQQVLGQGPQFIFQYYEKEERGRGNFPDRFSARQFPNYSSELNVNALLLGDSALYLCASSSTSGDGYSPLHFGNGTRLTVT.

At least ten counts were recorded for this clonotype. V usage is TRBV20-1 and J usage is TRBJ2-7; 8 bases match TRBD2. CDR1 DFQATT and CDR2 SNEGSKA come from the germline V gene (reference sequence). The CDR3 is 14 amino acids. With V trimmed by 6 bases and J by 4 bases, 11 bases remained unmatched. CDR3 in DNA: TGCAGTGCAAAGCCCGGACTAGCTGGGTACGAGCAGTACTTC. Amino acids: CSAKPGLAGYEQYF.

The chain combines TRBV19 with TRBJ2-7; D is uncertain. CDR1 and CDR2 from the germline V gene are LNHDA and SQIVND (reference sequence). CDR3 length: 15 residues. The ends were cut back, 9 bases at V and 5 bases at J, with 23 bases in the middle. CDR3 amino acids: CARTLKWGYSDEQYF. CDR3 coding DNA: TGTGCCAGGACATTAAAATGGGGATATTCGGACGAGCAGTACTTC.

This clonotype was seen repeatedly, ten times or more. CDR3 in amino acids: CASSSFGDWGYNEQFF. Here the CDR3 DNA reads TGCGCCAGCAGCTCCTTTGGGGATTGGGGTTACAATGAGCAGTTCTTC. The chain carries TRBV5-1 and TRBJ2-1; D uncertain. V dropped 3 bases and J dropped 4 bases, with 17 bases sitting between them. The CDR3 is 16 residues long. Germline loops: CDR1 SGHRS, CDR2 YFSETQ.

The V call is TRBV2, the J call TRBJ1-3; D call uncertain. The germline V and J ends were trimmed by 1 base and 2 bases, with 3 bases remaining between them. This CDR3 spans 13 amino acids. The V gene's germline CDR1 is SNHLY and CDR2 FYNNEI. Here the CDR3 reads CASSEDAGNTIYF. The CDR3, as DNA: TGTGCCAGCAGTGAAGATGCTGGAAACACCATATATTTT.

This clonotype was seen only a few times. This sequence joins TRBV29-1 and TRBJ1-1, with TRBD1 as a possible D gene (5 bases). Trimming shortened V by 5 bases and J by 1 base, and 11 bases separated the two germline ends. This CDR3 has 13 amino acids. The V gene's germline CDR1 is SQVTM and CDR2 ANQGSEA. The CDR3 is CSVFGHKNTEAFF. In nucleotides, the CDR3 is TGCAGCGTTTTTGGACACAAGAACACTGAAGCTTTCTTT.

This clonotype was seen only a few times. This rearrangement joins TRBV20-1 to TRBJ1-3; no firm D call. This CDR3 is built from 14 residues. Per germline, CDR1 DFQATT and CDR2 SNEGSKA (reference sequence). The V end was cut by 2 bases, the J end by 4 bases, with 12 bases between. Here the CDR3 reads CSARSTRRGNTIYF. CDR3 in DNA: TGCAGTGCTAGATCCACCCGCCGGGGAAACACCATATATTTT.

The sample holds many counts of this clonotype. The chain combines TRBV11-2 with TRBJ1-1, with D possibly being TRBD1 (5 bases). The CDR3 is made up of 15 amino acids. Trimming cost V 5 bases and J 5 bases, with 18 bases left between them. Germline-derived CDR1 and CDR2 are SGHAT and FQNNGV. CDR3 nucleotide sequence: TGTGCCAGCAGCCCCTGGGGGTCCTCAGGGACTGAAGCTTTCTTT. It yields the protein CASSPWGSSGTEAFF.

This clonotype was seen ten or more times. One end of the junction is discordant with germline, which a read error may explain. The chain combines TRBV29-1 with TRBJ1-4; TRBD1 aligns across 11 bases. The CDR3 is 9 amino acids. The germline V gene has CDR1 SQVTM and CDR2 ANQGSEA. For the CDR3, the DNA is TGCAGCGCAGGGACAGGGGGACCTTTT. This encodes CSAGTGGPF.

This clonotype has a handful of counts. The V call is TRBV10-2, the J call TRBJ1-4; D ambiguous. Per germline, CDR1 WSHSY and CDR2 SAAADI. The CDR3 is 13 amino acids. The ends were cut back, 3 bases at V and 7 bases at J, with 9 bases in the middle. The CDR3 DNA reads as TGCGCCAGCAGTGACCTGAGAAGTGAAAAACTGTTTTTT. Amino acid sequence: CASSDLRSEKLFF.

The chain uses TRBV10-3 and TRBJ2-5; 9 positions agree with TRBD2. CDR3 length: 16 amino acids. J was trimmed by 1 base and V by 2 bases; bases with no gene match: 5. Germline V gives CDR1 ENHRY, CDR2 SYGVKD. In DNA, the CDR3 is TGTGCCATCAGTGAGCGGACTAGCGCCTTCCAAGAGACCCAGTACTTC. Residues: CAISERTSAFQETQYF.

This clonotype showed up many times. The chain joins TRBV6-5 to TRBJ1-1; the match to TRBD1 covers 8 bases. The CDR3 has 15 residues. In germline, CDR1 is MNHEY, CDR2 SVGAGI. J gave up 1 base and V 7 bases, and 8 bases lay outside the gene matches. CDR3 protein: CASIPRQGRNTEAFF. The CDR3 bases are TGTGCCAGCATCCCCAGACAGGGGAGGAACACTGAAGCTTTCTTT.

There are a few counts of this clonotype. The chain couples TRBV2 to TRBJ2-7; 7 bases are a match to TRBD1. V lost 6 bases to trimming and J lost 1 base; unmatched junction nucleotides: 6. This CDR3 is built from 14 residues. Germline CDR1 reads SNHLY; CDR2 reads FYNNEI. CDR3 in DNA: TGTGCCAGCAGGGGACAGTGGACTTCCTACGAGCAGTACTTC. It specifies CASRGQWTSYEQYF.

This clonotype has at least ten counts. The CDR3, as DNA: TGCAGTGCTAGAGATTCCTCTAGCGGTGAGCAGTTCTTC. Translated: CSARDSSSGEQFF. The rearrangement joins TRBV20-1 to TRBJ2-1, with TRBD2 identical over 7 bases. Losses at the gene ends were 0 bases for V and 9 bases for J; bases not matched to a gene: 5. The V gene's germline CDR1 is DFQATT and CDR2 SNEGSKA (reference sequence). The CDR3 sequence is 13 residues long.